The rows below give T cell receptor beta chains drawn from one sample of a study of control samples from healthy donors and cancer patients. Clones were sequenced by immunoSEQ multiplex PCR, and TCRdb holds only the in-frame ones, with some missing. Found here are 95,000 to 130,000 clones, 93% of them singletons; the top ten hold about 2.8%. The specimen sequenced was blood. The receptors come from a man aged 30-40 years in good health. CDR3s include the opening cysteine and the closing phenylalanine or tryptophan. Each record gives: J gene, V gene, D gene, clone size, CDR3 DNA, CDR3 protein. D genes are given only for firm matches. Expanded clones are given a class, and other clones once, few, many or no size at all.

J gene: TRBJ1-5
V gene: TRBV19
D gene: NA
clone size: once
CDR3 DNA: TGTGCCAGTAGTCCATTCCCCAGCACTTATAGCAATCAGCCCCAGCATTTT
CDR3 protein: CASSPFPSTYSNQPQHF

J gene: TRBJ2-1
V gene: TRBV19
D gene: TRBD2
clone size: NA
CDR3 DNA: TGTGCCAGTAGTCCATCTAGCGGGGGGCCATGGAGCTCCTACAATGAGCAGTTCTTC
CDR3 protein: CASSPSSGGPWSSYNEQFF

J gene: TRBJ2-5
V gene: TRBV24-1
D gene: NA
clone size: NA
CDR3 DNA: TGTGCCACCAGTGACCCGATGGGAGAGACCCAGTACTTC
CDR3 protein: CATSDPMGETQYF

J gene: TRBJ1-6
V gene: TRBV7-9
D gene: NA
clone size: NA
CDR3 DNA: TGTGCCAGCAGCTTAAGTACCGACAATAATTCACCCCTCCACTTT
CDR3 protein: CASSLSTDNNSPLHF

J gene: TRBJ2-2
V gene: TRBV27
D gene: NA
clone size: NA
CDR3 DNA: TGTGCCAGCAAAAGCCCAGGGTTCACCGGGGAGCTGTTTTTT
CDR3 protein: CASKSPGFTGELFF

J gene: TRBJ2-3
V gene: TRBV7-2
D gene: NA
clone size: NA
CDR3 DNA: TGTGCCAGCGCCAACTCCCCCGAACGATCCACAGATACGCAGTATTTT
CDR3 protein: CASANSPERSTDTQYF

J gene: TRBJ1-3
V gene: TRBV3-1/TRBV3-2
D gene: NA
clone size: NA
CDR3 DNA: TGTGCCAGCAGCCGATGGGGGGATTCATCTGGAAACACCATATATTTT
CDR3 protein: CASSRWGDSSGNTIYF

J gene: TRBJ1-1
V gene: TRBV5-1
D gene: TRBD1
clone size: NA
CDR3 DNA: TGCGCCAGCTCACAGGGGTTGAACACTGAAGCTTTCTTT
CDR3 protein: CASSQGLNTEAFF

J gene: TRBJ2-1
V gene: TRBV7-9
D gene: TRBD1
clone size: many
CDR3 DNA: TGTGCCAGCAGCGAAGGGACAGGTCGCGATGAGCAGTTCTTC
CDR3 protein: CASSEGTGRDEQFF

J gene: TRBJ2-1
V gene: TRBV6-6
D gene: NA
clone size: NA
CDR3 DNA: TGTGCCAGCAGTTACTCGCAGGGGTCCTCCTACAATGAGCAGTTCTTC
CDR3 protein: CASSYSQGSSYNEQFF

J gene: TRBJ2-7
V gene: TRBV12-3/TRBV12-4
D gene: NA
clone size: NA
CDR3 DNA: TGTGCCAGCAGTTTAGATCCCCACGAGCAGTACTTC
CDR3 protein: CASSLDPHEQYF

J gene: TRBJ2-5
V gene: TRBV5-1
D gene: NA
clone size: NA
CDR3 DNA: TGCGCCAGCAGCTGGGCCGGCCAAGAGACCCAGTACTTC
CDR3 protein: CASSWAGQETQYF

J gene: TRBJ2-2
V gene: TRBV11-2
D gene: TRBD1
clone size: NA
CDR3 DNA: TGTGCCAGCAGCTTAGAGGGCAGGGGGCGGACCGGGGAGCTGTTTTTT
CDR3 protein: CASSLEGRGRTGELFF

J gene: TRBJ2-1
V gene: TRBV30
D gene: TRBD2
clone size: once
CDR3 DNA: TGTGCCTGGAGTTGGGAGGGACTAGCGGGGGGTCGCGGTGAGCAGTTCTTC
CDR3 protein: CAWSWEGLAGGRGEQFF

J gene: TRBJ2-1
V gene: TRBV21-1
D gene: NA
clone size: NA
CDR3 DNA: TGTGCCAGTCAGAAAAGTGGCCCCTACAATGAGCAGTTCTTC
CDR3 protein: CASQKSGPYNEQFF

J gene: TRBJ1-5
V gene: TRBV6-5
D gene: TRBD1
clone size: few
CDR3 DNA: TGTGCCAGTGAGGGACAGGGGTACCAGCCCCAGCATTTT
CDR3 protein: CASEGQGYQPQHF

J gene: TRBJ2-1
V gene: TRBV5-4
D gene: NA
clone size: NA
CDR3 DNA: TGTGCCAGCAGCTTATACTCTGAGCAGTTCTTC
CDR3 protein: CASSLYSEQFF

J gene: TRBJ1-6
V gene: TRBV28
D gene: TRBD1
clone size: NA
CDR3 DNA: TGTGCCAGCAGTCCCCGGGGACAGGGCCCAAGTTCACCCCTCCACTTT
CDR3 protein: CASSPRGQGPSSPLHF

J gene: TRBJ2-5
V gene: TRBV4-1
D gene: TRBD1
clone size: NA
CDR3 DNA: TGCGCCAGCAGCCACCCGACAGGGTCAACGGAGACCCAGTACTTC
CDR3 protein: CASSHPTGSTETQYF

J gene: TRBJ2-3
V gene: TRBV7-8
D gene: NA
clone size: once
CDR3 DNA: TGTGCCAGCAGCGCTTCGGGCCGCACAGATACGCAGTATTTT
CDR3 protein: CASSASGRTDTQYF

J gene: TRBJ1-3
V gene: TRBV28
D gene: NA
clone size: NA
CDR3 DNA: TGTGCCAGCAGGGGACACATCTCTGGAAACACCATATATTTT
CDR3 protein: CASRGHISGNTIYF

J gene: TRBJ1-3
V gene: TRBV6-5
D gene: NA
clone size: NA
CDR3 DNA: TGTGCCAGCAGACTAAGGGAATCTCTGGGCATATATTTT
CDR3 protein: CASRLRESLGIYF

J gene: TRBJ2-1
V gene: TRBV10-3
D gene: NA
clone size: NA
CDR3 DNA: TGTGCCATCAACAGAGACGGTGCGGGGAGTTGCAATGAGCAGTTCTTC
CDR3 protein: CAINRDGAGSCNEQFF

J gene: TRBJ2-1
V gene: TRBV5-5
D gene: TRBD2
clone size: NA
CDR3 DNA: TGTGCCAGCAGCCGAGGAGCTAGCGGGGCGGATGAGCAGTTCTTC
CDR3 protein: CASSRGASGADEQFF

J gene: TRBJ1-4
V gene: TRBV6-5
D gene: TRBD1
clone size: NA
CDR3 DNA: TGTGCCAGCAGTCTAGACAGGGGCAATGAAAAGCTGTTTTTT
CDR3 protein: CASSLDRGNEKLFF

J gene: TRBJ1-4
V gene: TRBV2
D gene: NA
clone size: NA
CDR3 DNA: TGTGCCAGCACGGACAGTTACTATGAAAAACTGTTTTTT
CDR3 protein: CASTDSYYEKLFF

J gene: TRBJ1-2
V gene: TRBV7-2
D gene: NA
clone size: NA
CDR3 DNA: TGTGCCAGCAGCTCCCGACAGACCGGTGGCTACACCTTC
CDR3 protein: CASSSRQTGGYTF

J gene: TRBJ1-4
V gene: TRBV5-1
D gene: NA
clone size: NA
CDR3 DNA: TGCGCCAGCAGCTTACGACCCCTTCAAGGGGATGAAAAACTGTTTTTT
CDR3 protein: CASSLRPLQGDEKLFF

J gene: TRBJ1-3
V gene: TRBV27
D gene: TRBD1
clone size: once
CDR3 DNA: TGTGCCAGCAGCCTAACTTCGGGACAGGGGGCAGGCGCCATATATTTT
CDR3 protein: CASSLTSGQGAGAIYF

J gene: TRBJ1-1
V gene: TRBV11-2
D gene: NA
clone size: once
CDR3 DNA: TGTGCCAGCAGCCTGGGACCGAACACTGAAGCTTTCTTT
CDR3 protein: CASSLGPNTEAFF

J gene: TRBJ1-1
V gene: TRBV10-3
D gene: TRBD1
clone size: NA
CDR3 DNA: TGTGCCATCAGGGGGGACAGGAAGAACACTGAAGCTTTCTTT
CDR3 protein: CAIRGDRKNTEAFF

J gene: TRBJ1-5
V gene: TRBV6-4
D gene: TRBD1
clone size: NA
CDR3 DNA: TGTGCCAGCACCCGGGACAGGATCCGCAATCAGCCCCAGCATTTT
CDR3 protein: CASTRDRIRNQPQHF

J gene: TRBJ1-2
V gene: TRBV5-6
D gene: NA
clone size: once
CDR3 DNA: TGTGCCAGCAGCCCCTCAGGACCTTTAGGGTATGGCTACACCTTC
CDR3 protein: CASSPSGPLGYGYTF

J gene: TRBJ1-3
V gene: TRBV29-1
D gene: NA
clone size: NA
CDR3 DNA: TGCAGCTTCTCGGCTGATGGAAACACCATATATTTT
CDR3 protein: CSFSADGNTIYF

J gene: TRBJ2-5
V gene: TRBV4-1
D gene: NA
clone size: once
CDR3 DNA: TGCGCCAGCAGCCAAGTCGTCAGGGGGGGAGAGACCCAGTACTTC
CDR3 protein: CASSQVVRGGETQYF

J gene: TRBJ2-2
V gene: TRBV7-7
D gene: NA
clone size: NA
CDR3 DNA: TGTGCCAGCAGCTTAGCGGGGCCGAACACCGGGGAGCTGTTTTTT
CDR3 protein: CASSLAGPNTGELFF

J gene: TRBJ1-1
V gene: TRBV5-6
D gene: NA
clone size: NA
CDR3 DNA: TGTGCCAGCAGCGCTGATACTGAAGCTTTCTTT
CDR3 protein: CASSADTEAFF

J gene: TRBJ2-6
V gene: TRBV7-3
D gene: NA
clone size: NA
CDR3 DNA: TGTGCCAGCAGCTTAAGTCCTGGGGCCAACGTCCTGACTTTC
CDR3 protein: CASSLSPGANVLTF

J gene: TRBJ1-1
V gene: TRBV11-2
D gene: NA
clone size: NA
CDR3 DNA: TGTGCCAGCACGGCGATCGCAAGGACTGAAGCTTTCTTT
CDR3 protein: CASTAIARTEAFF

J gene: TRBJ1-2
V gene: TRBV23-1
D gene: NA
clone size: NA
CDR3 DNA: TGCGCCAGCAGTCTCAGAACAGGTAAAGGGGGCTATGGCTACACCTTC
CDR3 protein: CASSLRTGKGGYGYTF

J gene: TRBJ1-6
V gene: TRBV6-1
D gene: NA
clone size: NA
CDR3 DNA: TGTGCCAGCAGCACGCAGGAGTCCTATAATTCACCCCTCCACTTT
CDR3 protein: CASSTQESYNSPLHF